This T cell receptor beta chain was recovered during a study of T-cell memory formation after mild COVID-19. General study findings and limits: Mainly CM and EM harbored the contracting CD4+ clones; mainly EMRA harbored the CD8+ ones. Cross-reactive memory seemingly joined, as some responding clones were found in pre-infection memory. There was a balanced CD4/CD8 profile in clones contracting day 15 to 85, and later expanders leaned CD4+. Whether day 37 second-wave clones are SARS-CoV-2-specific was not confirmed.

The CDR3 spans 13 residues. CDR1 and CDR2 from the germline V gene are MNHNS and SASEGT. The junction had 1 base not matched to a gene; V was cut back by 5 bases and J by 6 bases. As to this clonotype: The target antigen is unknown.

TCRdb used MiXCR to reprocess the 5' RACE reads, holding one entry per CDR3 protein. Altogether over 60,000 distinct CDR3 sequences are present, over 15% being singletons, with the ten largest covering about 31%. The clonotype was recovered from an adult woman who had mild COVID-19 (a few samples of this study predate the infection). Cell type and time point are not known. The specimen was PBMCs or a T cell subset sorted from them (not recorded which). The J gene is TRBJ2-1, the V gene TRBV6-1, with 10 bases identical to TRBD1. The CDR3 DNA reads as TGTGCCAGCAGTTGGACAGGGGGCAATGAGCAGTTCTTC. Translation gives CASSWTGGNEQFF.